This T cell receptor beta chain emerged from a study of shared clonotypes between healthy human individuals. The data were produced by immunoSEQ multiplex PCR, yet TCRdb's version contains in-frame clones alone and is incomplete. Of 100,000 to 130,000 clones listed, about 63% are singletons. CCR7-negative CD45RA+ TemRA cells were pooled with CD45RO+ cells for CD8 memory. CDR3 length equals 17 residues. With 2 bases removed from V and 2 bases from J, the gap between germline ends came to 16 bases. Per germline, CDR1 MGHDK and CDR2 SYGVNS. This clone was counted only a few times. The chain employs TRBV25-1 and TRBJ2-1; no clear D gene. The clonotype comes from a woman between 25 and 40 years old in good health. Material for sequencing was memory CD8+ T cells sorted from blood. Subset defined: CD45RO+ cells pooled with CCR7-negative TemRA cells. The CDR3 sequence is CASSEKRVSDTYNEQFF. The CDR3 DNA follows: TGTGCCAGCAGTGAAAAAAGGGTAAGCGACACCTACAATGAGCAGTTCTTC.